This T cell receptor (beta chain) was observed in a study of identical twins. MiXCR, applied by TCRdb to the 5' RACE reads, yields one record per CDR3 protein. The sample lists roughly 630,000 distinct CDR3 sequences, 7% to 7.5% occurring once. Whole-study results and caveats: Beta out-of-frame sequences showed weaker excess twin sharing. The authors noted that invariant MAIT and iNKT cells could partly confound zero-insertion analyses.

This clonotype was observed many times. Its target is not known. The sample also formed part of further work on yellow fever vaccine responses in identical twins. That paper adds: Among the twins, the vaccine T cell response reportedly seemed partly convergent and partly personalized.

Material: PBMCs. The sequence was collected from a woman aged 18 to 35 in good health.

The CDR3 here is CAIKTQRRAYEQYF. As DNA, the CDR3 is TGTGCCATCAAAACGCAGCGACGGGCCTACGAGCAGTACTTC. The chain joins TRBV10-3 to TRBJ2-7; D is uncertain. The CDR3 consists of 14 residues. Germline loops: CDR1 ENHRY, CDR2 SYGVKD. Trimming cost V 7 bases and J 2 bases, with 15 bases left between them.